This T cell receptor beta chain was documented in a study of cytomegalovirus exposure and HLA in healthy donors. At the level of the study: A preliminary data release comprised 91 million or so unique TCRs obtained from HLA-typed donors.

About this clone itself: Its target is unknown.

The PCR used 60 Vbeta and 13 Jbeta primers. Measured with immunoSEQ multiplex PCR; TCRdb has only the in-frame clones, and not every one. The data show a few hundred thousand clones, roughly four fifths seen once. Losses at the gene ends were 1 base for V and 5 bases for J; bases not matched to a gene: 4. CDR3 length: 14 amino acids. Germline CDR1 reads SEHNR; CDR2 reads FQNEAQ (reference sequence). The donors, nominally healthy at sampling, likely had unrecorded immune exposures. Study-level findings and limits: The study reported that TCR beta sequences accurately predicted HLA-A and HLA-B alleles in most subjects.

Sequenced sample: PBMCs. The sequence was obtained from a woman in her sixties in good health and CMV-seropositive. The chain couples TRBV7-9 to TRBJ1-2, with 7 bases identical to TRBD1. The CDR3 sequence is CASSLGGGKYGYTF. DNA for the CDR3: TGTGCCAGCAGCTTAGGAGGGGGCAAGTATGGCTACACCTTC.